The next 19 T cell receptor beta chains were all read from a single sample in a study of blood T cell repertoires in COVID-19. Sequencing was performed with immunoSEQ multiplex PCR; in TCRdb, only in-frame clones are kept and a portion is missing. The data contain almost 250,000 clones, approximately 90% of them singletons. Sequencing was performed on PBMCs or T cells enriched from blood (not recorded which). These receptors all come from a woman in her 30s who had recovered from COVID-19.

The chain couples TRBV4-1 to TRBJ2-1; 11 bases fit TRBD2. CDR1 is MGHRA and CDR2 is YSYEKL in the germline V gene. The CDR3 is 17 amino acids. V gave up 1 base and J gave up 5 bases; unmatched junction bases: 7. In DNA form, the CDR3 reads TGCGCCAGCAGCCAAGGGGTTAGCGGGAGGGCCCACAATGAGCAGTTCTTC. As protein: CASSQGVSGRAHNEQFF.

The chain is built from TRBV27 and TRBJ1-2; D perhaps matches TRBD1 (6 bases). The CDR3 has 14 residues. Germline CDR1 MNHEY, CDR2 SMNVEV (reference sequence). V was cut by 6 bases and J by 0 bases, with 11 bases left in between. CDR3 in DNA: TGTGCCAGCAGCGGCGGACAGACTAACTATGGCTACACCTTC. Translation: CASSGGQTNYGYTF.

This clone was recorded once. This chain connects TRBV11-1 to TRBJ2-1; D remains unclear. The CDR3 consists of 14 residues. Trimming left V 3 bases short and J 4 bases short, with 10 bases between. Germline loops: CDR1 SGHAT, CDR2 FQDESV (reference sequence). The DNA of the CDR3 is TGTGCCAGCAGCTTCCCCCTAGGATACAATGAGCAGTTCTTC. Residues: CASSFPLGYNEQFF.

This sequence joins TRBV7-3 and TRBJ2-5; 10 positions match TRBD2. V shed 5 bases, J shed 9 bases, and the junction held 6 bases outside the gene matches. The CDR3 covers 13 residues. Looked up from germline, CDR1 is SGHTA and CDR2 is FQGTGA. The CDR3 region has the DNA TGTGCCAGCAGCCGGACTAGCGGCACGGCCCAGTACTTC. It encodes CASSRTSGTAQYF. The complete variable domain, with remaining parts taken from reference TRBV7-3 and TRBJ2-5, reads GAGVSQTPSNKVTEKGKYVELRCDPISGHTALYWYRQSLGQGPEFLIYFQGTGAADDSGLPNDRFFAVRPEGSVSTLKIQRTERGDSAVYLCASSRTSGTAQYFGPGTRLLVL.

The CDR3 reads CASSLVRTARGKLFF. The CDR3 nucleotides read TGTGCCAGCAGCTTAGTTAGGACCGCCAGGGGGAAACTGTTTTTT. This chain connects TRBV7-2 to TRBJ1-4; 7 bases line up with TRBD1. CDR1 and CDR2 from the germline V gene are SGHTA and FQGNSA. Trimming took 1 base from V and 11 from J; bases not matched to a gene: 10. This CDR3 spans 15 amino acids.

The chain is built from TRBV4-3 and TRBJ1-1, with D perhaps matching TRBD1 (5 bases). The CDR3 consists of 16 residues. The V end lost 0 bases, the J end lost 5 bases, and 16 bases lay between the germline ends. Germline values: CDR1 LGHNA, CDR2 YSLEER. CDR3 protein: CASSQDRGLSWTEAFF. The CDR3 nucleotides read TGCGCCAGCAGCCAAGATCGGGGGTTGAGTTGGACTGAAGCTTTCTTT.

This chain uses TRBV5-1 with TRBJ1-3; D is perhaps TRBD1 (6 bases). This CDR3 contains 14 residues. Germline V gene data show CDR1 as SGHRS and CDR2 as YFSETQ. Trimming removed 4 bases at V and 0 bases at J, with 8 bases between. The CDR3 loop is CASSPDSSGNTIYF. The CDR3 DNA reads TGCGCCAGCAGCCCGGACAGCTCTGGAAACACCATATATTTT.

CDR3 DNA: TGTGCCAGCAGCTTGTGGAAGGCAGGGGGCAATCAGCCCCAGCATTTT. Its protein product is CASSLWKAGGNQPQHF. This chain joins TRBV7-9 and TRBJ1-5; a possible D gene is TRBD1 (6 bases). This CDR3 spans 16 amino acids. Per the germline V gene, CDR1 is SEHNR and CDR2 is FQNEAQ (reference sequence). The V end lost 3 bases, the J end lost 2 bases, and 14 bases lay between the germline ends.

The V and J genes are TRBV7-8 and TRBJ1-5; 7 bases fit TRBD1. The CDR3 totals 16 residues. J lost 2 bases, V lost 5 bases, and 9 bases had no gene match. In germline, CDR1 is SGHVS, CDR2 FQNEAQ. The CDR3 DNA reads as TGTGCCAGCAGCGTAGGGGGCAGGGTGGGCAATCAGCCCCAGCATTTT. It is translated as CASSVGGRVGNQPQHF.

This clone was counted a single time. The V gene is TRBV7-2, the J gene TRBJ2-2; D might be TRBD1 (5 bases). There are 14 residues in the CDR3. Trimming pared 6 bases from V and 10 bases from J, leaving 18 bases between. Germline loops: CDR1 SGHTA, CDR2 FQGNSA. The CDR3 DNA sequence: TGTGCCAGCAGTCGGACAAGGTTCCCCGAGGAGCTGTTTTTT. Encoded protein: CASSRTRFPEELFF. Supplemented by reference TRBV7-2 and TRBJ2-2, the full variable domain reads GAGVSQSPSNKVTEKGKDVELRCDPISGHTALYWYRQSLGQGLEFLIYFQGNSAPDKSGLPSDRFSAERTGGSVSTLTIQRTQQEDSAVYLCASSRTRFPEELFFGEGSRLTVL.

The chain employs TRBV4-1 and TRBJ2-5, with D unresolved. V was cut by 1 base and J by 5 bases, with 17 bases left in between. The germline V gene has CDR1 MGHRA and CDR2 YSYEKL. The CDR3 contains 16 residues. The CDR3 loop reads CASSQGSSPGWETQYF. CDR3 sequence (DNA): TGCGCCAGCAGCCAAGGAAGTAGCCCGGGTTGGGAGACCCAGTACTTC.

The chain joins TRBV5-4 to TRBJ1-1; D uncertain. Germline V CDR1 and CDR2: SGHNT, YYREEE (reference sequence). This CDR3 spans 15 amino acids. Deletions cut 2 bases from V and 4 bases from J, with 15 bases between. This CDR3 is CASSFNEARGTEAFF. In DNA form, the CDR3 reads TGTGCCAGCAGCTTTAACGAGGCGCGGGGCACTGAAGCTTTCTTT.

This clone appeared a single time. The chain uses TRBV11-2 and TRBJ1-2, with TRBD1 as a possible D gene (6 bases). The CDR3 has 14 amino acids. Trimming removed 7 bases at V and 6 bases at J, with 18 bases between. Germline assignment: CDR1 SGHAT and CDR2 FQNNGV. CDR3 nucleotides: TGTGCCAGCACAGGGGACACTGGAGTTAATGGCTACACCTTC. Amino acids: CASTGDTGVNGYTF.

The chain couples TRBV7-2 to TRBJ2-5; 9 nucleotides line up with TRBD2. The CDR3 spans 14 residues. J lost 5 bases, V lost 11 bases, and 12 bases had no gene match. Germline V gene lookup returns CDR1 SGHTA and CDR2 FQGNSA. The CDR3 region has the DNA TGTGCCGGCTCCTGGGCGGGAGGGACGGAGACCCAGTACTTC. Translated, it gives CAGSWAGGTETQYF.

This clone was seen only once. The genes are TRBV9 and TRBJ2-5; 9 bases are a match to TRBD1. Germline CDR1 SGDLS, CDR2 YYNGEE. CDR3 length: 14 amino acids. V lost 3 bases, J lost 5 bases, and 5 bases stayed unmatched. The CDR3 region has the DNA TGTGCCAGCAGCGAAACAGGGGGCGTGGAGACCCAGTACTTC. It specifies CASSETGGVETQYF.

The rearrangement links TRBV19 to TRBJ2-2; tentatively, D is TRBD1 (5 bases). V dropped 4 bases and J dropped 6 bases, with 15 bases sitting between them. Per the germline V gene, CDR1 is LNHDA and CDR2 is SQIVND (reference sequence). CDR3 length: 15 amino acids. CDR3 bases: TGTGCCAGTAGTACCAGGGCTTCGACTGCCGGGGAGCTGTTTTTT. Encoded protein: CASSTRASTAGELFF.

J is TRBJ2-5 and V is TRBV19; 10 bases line up with TRBD1. This CDR3 is built from 15 residues. The trim removed 6 bases at V and 5 bases at J, leaving 9 bases unmatched. The germline V gene has CDR1 LNHDA and CDR2 SQIVND (reference sequence). This CDR3 is CASSLGTGVGETQYF. The CDR3 DNA sequence: TGTGCCAGTAGCCTGGGGACAGGGGTAGGCGAGACCCAGTACTTC.

V and J are TRBV6-5 and TRBJ1-2, with 7 positions matching TRBD1. CDR1 and CDR2 (germline): MNHEY, SVGAGI. The CDR3 consists of 13 residues. The junction had 12 bases not matched to a gene; V was cut back by 4 bases and J by 13 bases. CDR3 loop: CASSFTGQASFTF. In nucleotides, the CDR3 is TGTGCCAGCAGTTTCACTGGACAGGCCTCTTTCACCTTC.

The DNA for the CDR3 is TGTGCCAGCAAGGTCCAGGGCACTGAAGCTTTCTTT. It codes for CASKVQGTEAFF. The J gene is TRBJ1-1, the V gene TRBV3-1 (or the pseudogene TRBV3-2), with D perhaps TRBD1 (5 bases). CDR3 length: 12 amino acids. Germline V CDR1 and CDR2: LGHDT, YNNKEL (reference sequence). V dropped 7 bases and J dropped 4 bases, with 10 bases sitting between them.